One sample yielded the 31 T cell receptor beta chains listed below, sequenced in a study of T cell responses to AZD1222 COVID-19 vaccine. The table came from immunoSEQ multiplex PCR; TCRdb's copy has only in-frame clones and leaves some out. The sample has under 35,000 clones; 86% are singletons. The specimen comprised peripheral blood, sampled on day 0 of AZD1222 vaccination. The receptors here all came from an adult in good health.

The rearrangement joins TRBV12-3 or TRBV12-4 to TRBJ1-5; weak D call: TRBD1 (6 bases). Deletions cut 6 bases from V and 5 bases from J, with 8 bases between. This CDR3 has 12 residues. CDR3 amino acids: CASSNRDQPQHF. The CDR3 region has the DNA TGTGCCAGCAGCAACAGGGATCAGCCCCAGCATTTT.

The chain employs TRBV7-2 and TRBJ2-4, with a tentative D call TRBD1 (6 bases). CDR1 and CDR2 from the germline V gene are SGHTA and FQGNSA. The ends were cut back, 2 bases at V and 15 bases at J, with 20 bases in the middle. CDR3 length: 14 residues. CDR3 in DNA: TGTGCCAGCAGCTTACGCCGGGACACCGGTTTCCCGTACTTC. This sequence encodes CASSLRRDTGFPYF. Full variable domain (missing parts from reference TRBV7-2 and TRBJ2-4): GAGVSQSPSNKVTEKGKDVELRCDPISGHTALYWYRQSLGQGLEFLIYFQGNSAPDKSGLPSDRFSAERTGGSVSTLTIQRTQQEDSAVYLCASSLRRDTGFPYFGAGTRLSVL.

The rearrangement links TRBV5-8 to TRBJ2-1, with 8 bases matching TRBD2. The CDR3 runs 12 residues. The V gene's germline CDR1 is SGHTS and CDR2 YDEGEE. After removal of 4 bases from V and 8 bases from J, the junction contained 2 bases not matched to a gene. The CDR3 region is CASSPGGYEQFF. The DNA for the CDR3 is TGTGCCAGCAGCCCGGGGGGGTATGAGCAGTTCTTC.

The chain uses TRBV7-8 and TRBJ1-1; 8 bases are shared with TRBD1. Germline lookup yields CDR1 SGHVS and CDR2 FQNEAQ. J was trimmed by 4 bases and V by 4 bases; bases with no gene match: 2. This CDR3 is built from 13 residues. For the CDR3, the DNA is TGTGCCAGCAGCTCGGGACAGGCCACTGAAGCTTTCTTT. Protein product: CASSSGQATEAFF.

A few counts support this clone. This rearrangement joins TRBV2 to TRBJ2-2; 7 bases line up with TRBD2. CDR3 length equals 13 residues. Germline CDR1 SNHLY, CDR2 FYNNEI. V was clipped by 6 bases and J by 6 bases; unmatched bases: 4. DNA for the CDR3: TGTGCCAGCAGCTGGACTAGTGCCGGGGAGCTGTTTTTT. As protein: CASSWTSAGELFF.

The chain is built from TRBV19 and TRBJ1-6; TRBD1 might be the D (5 bases). Germline V gives CDR1 LNHDA, CDR2 SQIVND (reference sequence). This CDR3 comprises 13 residues. The V and J ends lost 5 bases and 10 bases respectively, with 12 bases between them. The CDR3 here is CASSPRDRSPLHF. The CDR3, as DNA: TGTGCCAGTAGTCCTCGGGACCGCTCACCCCTCCACTTT. Supplemented by reference TRBV19 and TRBJ1-6, the full variable domain reads DGGITQSPKYLFRKEGQNVTLSCEQNLNHDAMYWYRQDPGQGLRLIYYSQIVNDFQKGDIAEGYSVSREKKESFPLTVTSAQKNPTAFYLCASSPRDRSPLHFGNGTRLTVT.

This sequence joins TRBV6-5 and TRBJ1-2, with TRBD1 matching over 9 bases. CDR1 is MNHEY and CDR2 is SVGAGI in the germline V gene. This CDR3 contains 14 residues. J lost 6 bases, V lost 6 bases, and 8 bases had no gene match. CDR3 sequence (DNA): TGTGCCAGCAGCCGCGCTTGGACAGGGGATGGCTACACCTTC. Its translation: CASSRAWTGDGYTF.

V and J are TRBV9 and TRBJ2-1; D gene ambiguous. Germline V lookup: CDR1 SGDLS, CDR2 YYNGEE. Trimming stripped 0 bases from V and 7 bases from J, with 14 bases between. This CDR3 is built from 15 residues. The CDR3: CASSVGGAYQNEQFF. CDR3 sequence (DNA): TGTGCCAGCAGCGTAGGAGGAGCTTATCAGAATGAGCAGTTCTTC.

J is TRBJ1-2 and V is TRBV6-5; possible D gene TRBD1, 6 bases. V was pared by 4 bases and J by 4 bases, with 10 bases between. The CDR3 has 13 amino acids. Germline V lookup: CDR1 MNHEY, CDR2 SVGAGI. The CDR3 is CASSSQGVYGYTF. DNA for the CDR3: TGTGCCAGCAGTTCACAGGGAGTCTATGGCTACACCTTC.

The rearrangement joins TRBV19 to TRBJ1-2, with D perhaps TRBD1 (5 bases). V lost 5 bases and J 5 bases, leaving 15 bases between the germline ends. Germline assignment: CDR1 LNHDA and CDR2 SQIVND (reference sequence). This CDR3 region has 14 residues. In nucleotides, the CDR3 is TGTGCCAGTAGTTTCCGGGACGGACAATATGGCTACACCTTC. It encodes CASSFRDGQYGYTF.

The rearrangement uses TRBV6-5 and TRBJ1-6; 7 positions agree with TRBD1. This CDR3 region has 13 residues. Germline CDR1 and CDR2: MNHEY and SVGAGI. V shed 7 bases and J 9 bases; nucleotides not matched to a gene: 6. CDR3 region: CASTRGQSSPLHF. CDR3 DNA: TGTGCCAGCACTAGGGGGCAGAGTTCACCCCTCCACTTT.

The gene calls are TRBV19 and TRBJ1-4; maybe TRBD1 (6 bases). Between the trimmed V and J ends, which lost 3 bases and 4 bases, there was a span of 12 bases. Germline values: CDR1 LNHDA, CDR2 SQIVND (reference sequence). There are 15 residues in the CDR3. For the CDR3, the DNA is TGTGCCAGTAGTATTCGGACAGCCTTTAATGAAAAACTGTTTTTT. Protein sequence: CASSIRTAFNEKLFF.

For the CDR3, the DNA is TGTGCCAGCAGTTACCCGGACAGACCGAGCAATCAGCCCCAGCATTTT. This translates into CASSYPDRPSNQPQHF. V usage is TRBV6-5 and J usage is TRBJ1-5; D perhaps matches TRBD1 (6 bases). CDR3 length equals 16 residues. Germline V gene lookup returns CDR1 MNHEY and CDR2 SVGAGI. V was shortened by 2 bases and J by 1 base, with 12 bases between the two germline ends.

This sequence joins TRBV11-2 and TRBJ1-5; possible D gene TRBD1, 5 bases. The CDR3 runs 15 residues. The V end lost 3 bases, the J end lost 2 bases, and 11 bases lay between the germline ends. CDR1 and CDR2 from the germline V gene are SGHAT and FQNNGV. The CDR3 DNA reads as TGTGCCAGCAGCTTCGGGGGAATTGGCAATCAGCCCCAGCATTTT. Encoded protein: CASSFGGIGNQPQHF.

The chain employs TRBV4-2 and TRBJ2-5; 9 bases match TRBD2. V shed 5 bases and J 5 bases; nucleotides not matched to a gene: 9. The CDR3 has 15 amino acids. Germline V gives CDR1 LGHNA, CDR2 YNFKEQ. In DNA form, the CDR3 reads TGTGCCAGCAGCATAGAGCGGGGGGCGGGGGAGACCCAGTACTTC. It encodes CASSIERGAGETQYF.

The rearrangement joins TRBV30 to TRBJ2-7; D possibly matches TRBD1 or TRBD2 (6 bases each). V lost 8 bases, J lost 6 bases, and 14 bases lay in between. CDR1 and CDR2 from the germline V gene are GTSNPN and SVGIG (reference sequence). The CDR3 is made up of 11 amino acids. CDR3 DNA sequence: TGTGCCAGGGGGGATGGGGGCGAGCAGTACTTC. Translating gives CARGDGGEQYF.

This chain connects TRBV3-1 (or the pseudogene TRBV3-2) to TRBJ2-3; maybe TRBD2 (6 bases). Germline lookup yields CDR1 LGHDT and CDR2 YNNKEL (reference sequence). CDR3 length: 15 residues. V was shortened by 1 base and J by 0 bases, with 8 bases between the two germline ends. The chain's CDR3 is CASSQVGGSTDTQYF. The CDR3 coding sequence is TGTGCCAGCAGCCAAGTAGGAGGGAGCACAGATACGCAGTATTTT.

The V and J genes are TRBV6-5 and TRBJ1-2; D gene ambiguous. The V end lost 8 bases, the J end lost 4 bases, and 14 bases lay between the germline ends. The CDR3 covers 13 residues. Germline CDR1 is MNHEY and CDR2 is SVGAGI. The CDR3 nucleotides read TGTGCCAGCGTATCCACCCGGGGCTATGGCTACACCTTC. It codes for CASVSTRGYGYTF.

CDR3 sequence (DNA): TGTGCCAGCAGCTTAGAGGGGGGGCGAGAAAAACTGTTTTTT. Translation: CASSLEGGREKLFF. The chain links TRBV7-2 to TRBJ1-4; maybe TRBD1 (6 bases). Germline CDR1 is SGHTA and CDR2 is FQGNSA. The CDR3 consists of 14 residues. The V end was cut by 1 base, the J end by 8 bases, with 11 bases between. Combining the CDR3 with reference TRBV7-2 and TRBJ1-4 gives the whole variable domain GAGVSQSPSNKVTEKGKDVELRCDPISGHTALYWYRQSLGQGLEFLIYFQGNSAPDKSGLPSDRFSAERTGGSVSTLTIQRTQQEDSAVYLCASSLEGGREKLFFGSGTQLSVL.

V and J are TRBV6-6 and TRBJ1-2; TRBD1 is a possible D gene (6 bases). Germline V lookup: CDR1 MNHNY, CDR2 SVGAGI (reference sequence). Between the trimmed V and J ends, which lost 5 bases and 1 base, there was a span of 14 bases. The CDR3 sequence is 15 residues long. The CDR3 here is CASSKGGGDNYGYTF. DNA of the CDR3: TGTGCCAGCAGTAAAGGCGGGGGCGATAACTATGGCTACACCTTC.

The V call is TRBV27, the J call TRBJ1-6, with D unclear. CDR1 MNHEY and CDR2 SMNVEV come from the germline V gene (reference sequence). The CDR3 runs to 12 residues. V was shortened by 2 bases and J by 9 bases, with 5 bases between the two germline ends. This CDR3 reads CASSLGPSPLHF. Here the CDR3 DNA reads TGTGCCAGCAGTTTAGGGCCTTCACCCCTCCACTTT.

V usage is TRBV19 and J usage is TRBJ2-3; 9 bases agree with TRBD2. The CDR3 runs 19 residues. Germline values: CDR1 LNHDA, CDR2 SQIVND (reference sequence). Losses at the gene ends were 0 bases for V and 3 bases for J; bases not matched to a gene: 13. This chain's CDR3 is CASSIEAHPASGATDTQYF. The CDR3 bases are TGTGCCAGTAGTATAGAAGCCCACCCGGCTAGCGGGGCGACAGATACGCAGTATTTT.

The J gene is TRBJ2-7, the V gene TRBV18; D is undetermined. V was trimmed by 0 bases and J by 4 bases, leaving 7 bases between them. The CDR3 totals 13 residues. Germline loops: CDR1 KGHSH, CDR2 LQKENI. Here the CDR3 reads CASSPPAGYEQYF. Written as DNA, the CDR3 is TGTGCCAGCTCACCACCGGCCGGATACGAGCAGTACTTC.

The rearrangement uses TRBV6-4 and TRBJ1-2; possible D gene TRBD1, 5 bases. The CDR3 is 15 amino acids. Trimming took 2 bases from V and 1 from J, leaving 11 bases between them. Per the germline V gene, CDR1 is MRHNA and CDR2 is SNTAGT. CDR3 residues: CASSDEHGGNYGYTF. The CDR3 DNA follows: TGTGCCAGCAGTGACGAGCACGGGGGTAACTATGGCTACACCTTC.

The rearrangement uses TRBV19 and TRBJ1-3; D is unresolved. The germline V and J ends were trimmed by 5 bases and 0 bases, with 14 bases remaining between them. The V gene's germline CDR1 is LNHDA and CDR2 SQIVND (reference sequence). CDR3 length equals 16 residues. The CDR3 loop is CASSPPGSFSGNTIYF. The CDR3, as DNA: TGTGCCAGTAGTCCCCCGGGCTCCTTCTCTGGAAACACCATATATTTT. Using reference TRBV19 and TRBJ1-3 for the parts outside the CDR3, the full variable domain is DGGITQSPKYLFRKEGQNVTLSCEQNLNHDAMYWYRQDPGQGLRLIYYSQIVNDFQKGDIAEGYSVSREKKESFPLTVTSAQKNPTAFYLCASSPPGSFSGNTIYFGEGSWLTVV.

The chain recombines TRBV7-3 with TRBJ2-1; D is undetermined. Germline CDR1 SGHTA, CDR2 FQGTGA. V gave up 0 bases and J gave up 5 bases, with 2 bases separating them. The CDR3 totals 12 residues. CDR3 sequence reads: CASSLTNNEQFF. Here the CDR3 DNA reads TGTGCCAGCAGCTTAACTAACAATGAGCAGTTCTTC.

The chain employs TRBV7-9 and TRBJ2-1; the match to TRBD2 covers 9 bases. The germline gives CDR1 SEHNR, CDR2 FQNEAQ (reference sequence). The CDR3 loop spans 14 amino acids. V lost 6 bases and J lost 7; bases outside the gene matches: 7. The CDR3 is CASRRLADHNEQFF. CDR3 nucleotides: TGTGCCAGCAGAAGACTAGCGGATCATAATGAGCAGTTCTTC.

The chain links TRBV6-2 or TRBV6-3 to TRBJ1-2; 7 positions agree with TRBD1. The trim removed 6 bases at V and 4 bases at J, leaving 11 bases unmatched. The CDR3 is 15 residues long. Germline assignment: CDR1 MNHEY and CDR2 SVGEGT. DNA for the CDR3: TGTGCCAGCAGCCCCCGGGACAGACCTCTCTATGGCTACACCTTC. This translates into CASSPRDRPLYGYTF.

The rearrangement uses TRBV19 and TRBJ1-2; D perhaps matches TRBD1 (5 bases). CDR1 and CDR2 from the germline V gene are LNHDA and SQIVND (reference sequence). The CDR3 loop spans 15 amino acids. Between the trimmed V and J ends, which lost 4 bases and 0 bases, there was a span of 12 bases. The DNA of the CDR3 is TGTGCCAGTAGTACCGGGACCGCCACTAACTATGGCTACACCTTC. Translating gives CASSTGTATNYGYTF.

The chain is built from TRBV27 and TRBJ1-4; the D gene is possibly TRBD1 (6 bases). The germline V gene encodes CDR1 MNHEY and CDR2 SMNVEV (reference sequence). V was trimmed by 5 bases and J by 7 bases, leaving 20 bases between them. The CDR3 covers 16 residues. In DNA, the CDR3 is TGTGCCAGCAGTAGCCGAAGGGGGGGAGTACGTGAAAAACTGTTTTTT. Its protein is CASSSRRGGVREKLFF.

The genes are TRBV6-5 and TRBJ1-5, with 8 positions matching TRBD1. V was pared by 4 bases and J by 2 bases, with 1 base of the junction left unmatched. Germline CDR1 is MNHEY and CDR2 is SVGAGI. The CDR3 runs 14 residues. CDR3 coding DNA: TGTGCCAGCAGTTTGGACAGGGGCAATCAGCCCCAGCATTTT. Translated, it gives CASSLDRGNQPQHF.